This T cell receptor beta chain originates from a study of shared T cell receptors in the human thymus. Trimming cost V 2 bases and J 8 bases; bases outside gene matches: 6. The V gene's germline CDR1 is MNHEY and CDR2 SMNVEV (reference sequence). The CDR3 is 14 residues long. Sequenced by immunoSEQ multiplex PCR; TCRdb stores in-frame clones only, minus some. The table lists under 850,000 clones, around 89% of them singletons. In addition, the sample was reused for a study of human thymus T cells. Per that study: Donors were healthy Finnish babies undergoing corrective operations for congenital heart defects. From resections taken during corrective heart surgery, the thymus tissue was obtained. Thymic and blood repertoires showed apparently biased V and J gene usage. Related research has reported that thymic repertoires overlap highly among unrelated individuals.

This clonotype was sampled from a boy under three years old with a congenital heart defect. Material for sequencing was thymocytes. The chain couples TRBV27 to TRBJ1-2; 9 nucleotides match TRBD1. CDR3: CASSLTGGVRGYTF. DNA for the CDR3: TGTGCCAGCAGTTTAACAGGGGGCGTGAGGGGCTACACCTTC.